These T cell receptor beta chains were read from a single sample in a study of graft-versus-host responses after intestinal transplantation. Sequenced by immunoSEQ multiplex PCR; TCRdb stores in-frame clones only, minus some. The table shows under 20,000 clones, with about 93% occurring only once. Sequenced here: PBMCs, sampled more than 350 days after transplant. Every receptor here comes from a human patient who received an intestinal transplant, so some T cells may come from the graft donor. Each CDR3 is given with its conserved first and last residue. A D gene is named only where the DNA matches it firmly. A clone size is listed for some rows: how often the clone was seen (once, few, many), or a class if it is expanded.

d_gene	abundance	v_gene	j_gene	CDR3aa	CDR3nt
-	-	TRBV11-3	TRBJ2-1	CASSLTGGTMPYEQFF	TGTGCCAGCAGCTTGACGGGGGGCACCATGCCGTATGAGCAGTTCTTC
TRBD1	-	TRBV5-1	TRBJ2-1	CASSFGTGGNEQFF	TGCGCCAGCAGCTTCGGGACAGGGGGCAATGAGCAGTTCTTC
-	-	TRBV18	TRBJ2-2	CASSADTAGELFF	TGTGCCAGCTCAGCGGACACGGCCGGGGAGCTGTTTTTT
-	-	TRBV6-6	TRBJ1-2	CASSYWGGFYGYTF	TGTGCCAGCAGTTACTGGGGAGGTTTCTATGGCTACACCTTC
-	-	TRBV20-1	TRBJ2-3	CSVPGADTQYF	TGCAGTGTCCCAGGGGCAGATACGCAGTATTTT
-	-	TRBV29-1	TRBJ2-7	CSAARAATYEQYF	TGCAGCGCCGCCCGAGCGGCAACCTACGAGCAGTACTTC
-	-	TRBV6-6	TRBJ2-7	CASSYSGLFYEQYF	TGTGCCAGCAGTTACTCAGGATTGTTCTACGAGCAGTACTTC
-	few	TRBV5-1	TRBJ1-2	CASSIGTTGGDGYTF	TGCGCCAGCAGCATAGGGACCACGGGGGGAGATGGCTACACCTTC
-	-	TRBV6-5	TRBJ2-3	CASSSTGWDTQYF	TGTGCCAGCAGTTCGACAGGTTGGGATACGCAGTATTTT
-	-	TRBV29-1	TRBJ1-1	CSAGQPNTEAFF	TGCAGCGCAGGACAGCCGAACACTGAAGCTTTCTTT
TRBD1	-	TRBV6-5	TRBJ2-7	CATRGETGGYEQYF	TGTGCCACCCGTGGCGAGACAGGGGGCTACGAGCAGTACTTC
TRBD2	-	TRBV6-5	TRBJ2-7	CASSYPGTSGSYEQYF	TGTGCCAGCAGTTACCCCGGGACTAGCGGCTCCTACGAGCAGTACTTC
-	-	TRBV18	TRBJ2-7	CASSSTSPPYERYF	TGTGCCAGCTCATCGACATCACCCCCCTACGAGCGGTACTTC
-	-	TRBV6-8	TRBJ2-7	CASSNRLSFFF	TGTGCCAGCAGCAACAGGTTAAGCTTCTTCTTC
-	few	TRBV7-9	TRBJ1-2	CASSFDGGSYGYTF	TGTGCCAGCAGCTTTGATGGGGGGTCCTATGGCTACACCTTC
TRBD1	-	TRBV6-9	TRBJ1-2	CASSYGRGRDGYTF	TGTGCCAGCAGTTACGGAAGGGGGCGAGATGGCTACACCTTC
-	-	TRBV6-1	TRBJ2-1	CASSREGDEQFF	TGTGCCAGCAGTCGCGAGGGGGATGAGCAGTTCTTC
TRBD1	-	TRBV7-2	TRBJ2-2	CASSRGQSFTGELFF	TGTGCCAGCAGCCGGGGACAGTCCTTCACCGGGGAGCTGTTTTTT
TRBD1	few	TRBV25-1	TRBJ2-1	CASSKVGDRGENEQFF	TGTGCCAGCAGTAAAGTGGGGGACAGGGGGGAAAATGAGCAGTTCTTC
TRBD1	-	TRBV28	TRBJ2-7	CASSSLAGDRYEQYF	TGTGCCAGCAGTTCGTTGGCAGGGGACAGGTACGAGCAGTACTTC
TRBD2	-	TRBV18	TRBJ2-3	CASSPQRLAGDTQYF	TGTGCCAGCTCACCACAACGACTAGCGGGCGATACGCAGTATTTT
TRBD1	-	TRBV5-4	TRBJ2-5	CASSGPRSRGPQETQYF	TGTGCCAGCAGCGGCCCAAGGAGTAGGGGGCCTCAAGAGACCCAGTACTTC
TRBD1	-	TRBV2	TRBJ1-2	CASTGDSHYGYTF	TGTGCCAGTACTGGGGACAGCCACTATGGCTACACCTTC
-	-	TRBV11-3	TRBJ1-2	CASSRYLNYGYTF	TGTGCCAGCAGCCGTTACCTCAACTATGGCTACACCTTC
-	-	TRBV9	TRBJ1-6	CASSVEDSGAGSPLHF	TGTGCCAGCAGCGTAGAGGACAGCGGGGCGGGTTCACCCCTCCACTTT
-	-	TRBV6-1	TRBJ2-3	CASSEAGVGDTQYF	TGTGCCAGCAGTGAAGCCGGGGTGGGAGATACGCAGTATTTT
TRBD2	-	TRBV6-4	TRBJ2-1	CASSPIAGGTNEQFF	TGTGCCAGCAGCCCCATAGCGGGAGGCACCAATGAGCAGTTCTTC
TRBD2	-	TRBV4-1	TRBJ2-1	CASSLSYLAGGPNEQFF	TGCGCCAGCAGCCTCTCATATCTAGCGGGAGGGCCTAATGAGCAGTTCTTC
-	-	TRBV4-1	TRBJ2-3	CASSQVPDTQYF	TGCGCCAGCAGCCAAGTCCCGGATACGCAGTATTTT
TRBD1	-	TRBV27	TRBJ2-7	CASSLSNDRVGEQYF	TGTGCCAGCAGTTTATCAAACGACAGGGTTGGCGAGCAGTACTTC